This T cell receptor (beta chain) was profiled in a study of T-cell reconstitution after alpha-beta-depleted transplantation in children. The authors prepared the TCRbeta library with unique molecular identifiers. TCRdb itself ran the PCR reads through MiXCR, one entry per CDR3 protein. The table shows about 580,000 distinct CDR3 sequences, with roughly 27% occurring only once. Trimming left V 3 bases short and J 4 bases short, with 13 bases between. CDR3 size: 14 residues. Germline V gene sequence: CDR1 SGHRS, CDR2 YFSETQ. General study findings and limits: At one year after transplant, newly produced T cells mostly accounted for T-cell counts and diversity.

This clonotype appeared a few times. What it recognizes is unknown. This chain uses TRBV5-1 with TRBJ2-5; either TRBD1 or TRBD2 may supply D (5 bases each). The sample was PBMCs, taken before TCRalphabeta/CD19-depleted stem cell transplant. The TCR comes from a boy less than two years old with Wiskott-Aldrich syndrome, due to receive a stem cell transplant. The CDR3 sequence is CASSSLGGGETQYF. The CDR3 nucleotides are TGCGCCAGCAGCTCTCTAGGTGGGGGAGAGACCCAGTACTTC. The variable domain in full, with the rest retrieved from reference TRBV5-1 and TRBJ2-5, is KAGVTQTPRYLIKTRGQQVTLSCSPISGHRSVSWYQQTPGQGLQFLFEYFSETQRNKGNFPGRFSGRQFSNSRSEMNVSTLELGDSALYLCASSSLGGGETQYFGPGTRLLVL.